This T cell receptor (beta chain) was found in a study of T-cell reconstitution after alpha-beta-depleted transplantation in children. Study-wide results and caveats: Reportedly, only several hundred clones from non-depleted graft cells drove alpha-beta T-cell counts at about two months. T-cell counts and diversity at one year following transplant were attributed mainly to newly produced T cells.

This clonotype appeared a few times. The antigen remains undetermined. During its preparation, the TCRbeta library received unique molecular identifiers. TCRdb passed the PCR reads through MiXCR, listing each CDR3 protein once. This table holds more than 400,000 distinct CDR3 sequences, approximately 10% found once. Looked up from germline, CDR1 is SNHLY and CDR2 is FYNNEI. The CDR3 extends over 16 amino acids. Trimming cost V 7 bases and J 4 bases, with 22 bases left between them. J is TRBJ1-1 and V is TRBV2; D possibly corresponds to TRBD1 (6 bases). The material was PBMCs, mostly from graft donor cells, obtained 180 days after TCRalphabeta/CD19-depleted stem cell transplant. This receptor was taken from a female patient under 10 years old who had a stem cell transplant for aplastic anemia, so the T cells may come from the graft donor. CDR3 protein: CASNGLIVRGSTEAFF. CDR3 DNA: TGTGCCAGCAACGGTCTCATCGTCAGGGGAAGCACTGAAGCTTTCTTT.